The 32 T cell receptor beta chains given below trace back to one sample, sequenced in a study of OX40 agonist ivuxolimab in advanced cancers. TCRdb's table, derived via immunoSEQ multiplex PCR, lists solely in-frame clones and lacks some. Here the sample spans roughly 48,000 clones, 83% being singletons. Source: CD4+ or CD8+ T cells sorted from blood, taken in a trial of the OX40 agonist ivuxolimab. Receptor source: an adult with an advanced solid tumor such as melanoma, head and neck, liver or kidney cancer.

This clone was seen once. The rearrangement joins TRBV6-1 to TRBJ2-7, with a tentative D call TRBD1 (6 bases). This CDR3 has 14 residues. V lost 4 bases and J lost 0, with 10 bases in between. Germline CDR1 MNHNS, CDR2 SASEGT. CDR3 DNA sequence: TGTGCCAGCAGTGCAGACAGGAGCTCCTACGAGCAGTACTTC. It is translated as CASSADRSSYEQYF.

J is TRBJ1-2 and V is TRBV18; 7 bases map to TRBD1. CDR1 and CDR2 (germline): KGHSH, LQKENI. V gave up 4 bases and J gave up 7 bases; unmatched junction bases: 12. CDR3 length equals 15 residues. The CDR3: CASSLLGTAEGGYTF. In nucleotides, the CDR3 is TGTGCCAGCTCACTACTTGGGACAGCCGAGGGTGGCTACACCTTC.

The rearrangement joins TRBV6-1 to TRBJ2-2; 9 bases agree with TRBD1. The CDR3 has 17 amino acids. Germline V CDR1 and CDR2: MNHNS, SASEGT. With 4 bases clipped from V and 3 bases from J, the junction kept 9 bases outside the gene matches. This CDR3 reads CASSGGTGGFYTGELFF. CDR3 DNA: TGTGCCAGCAGTGGAGGAACAGGGGGCTTTTACACCGGGGAGCTGTTTTTT.

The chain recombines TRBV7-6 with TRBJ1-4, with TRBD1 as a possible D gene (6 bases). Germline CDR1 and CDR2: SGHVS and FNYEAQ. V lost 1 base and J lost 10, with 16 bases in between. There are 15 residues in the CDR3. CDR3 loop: CASSLDPGGGGKLFF. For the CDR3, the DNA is TGTGCCAGCAGCTTAGACCCCGGGGGAGGGGGAAAACTGTTTTTT.

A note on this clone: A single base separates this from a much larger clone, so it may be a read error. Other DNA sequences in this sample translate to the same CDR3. The CDR3 reads CASSSAMNTGELFF. Here the CDR3 DNA reads TGTGCCAGCAGCTCGGCCATGAACACCGGGGAGCTGTTTTTT. The chain employs TRBV5-1 and TRBJ2-2; the D is unclear. The CDR3 has 14 residues. The V gene's germline CDR1 is SGHRS and CDR2 YFSETQ.

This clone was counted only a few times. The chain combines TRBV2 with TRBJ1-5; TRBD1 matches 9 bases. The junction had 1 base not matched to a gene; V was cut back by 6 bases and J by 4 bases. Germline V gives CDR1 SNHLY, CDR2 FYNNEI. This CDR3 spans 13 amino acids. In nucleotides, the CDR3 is TGTGCCAGCAGGGGACAGGGTAATCAGCCCCAGCATTTT. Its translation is CASRGQGNQPQHF. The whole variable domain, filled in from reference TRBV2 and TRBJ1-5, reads EPEVTQTPSHQVTQMGQEVILRCVPISNHLYFYWYRQILGQKVEFLVSFYNNEISEKSEIFDDQFSVERPDGSNFTLKIRSTKLEDSAMYFCASRGQGNQPQHFGDGTRLSIL.

This CDR3 reads CASSGQGASEKLFF. CDR3 bases: TGTGCCAGTAGTGGACAGGGGGCAAGTGAAAAACTGTTTTTT. The rearrangement joins TRBV19 to TRBJ1-4; 11 bases are shared with TRBD1. J lost 7 bases, V lost 5 bases, and 3 bases had no gene match. This CDR3 has 14 amino acids. CDR1 is LNHDA and CDR2 is SQIVND in the germline V gene (reference sequence).

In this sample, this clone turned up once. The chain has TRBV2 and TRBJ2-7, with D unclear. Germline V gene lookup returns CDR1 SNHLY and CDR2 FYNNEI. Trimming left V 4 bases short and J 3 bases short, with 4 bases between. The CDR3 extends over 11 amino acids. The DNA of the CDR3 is TGTGCCAGCAGTGCTAACTACGAGCAGTACTTC. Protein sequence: CASSANYEQYF. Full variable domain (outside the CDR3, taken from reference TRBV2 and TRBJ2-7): EPEVTQTPSHQVTQMGQEVILRCVPISNHLYFYWYRQILGQKVEFLVSFYNNEISEKSEIFDDQFSVERPDGSNFTLKIRSTKLEDSAMYFCASSANYEQYFGPGTRLTVT.

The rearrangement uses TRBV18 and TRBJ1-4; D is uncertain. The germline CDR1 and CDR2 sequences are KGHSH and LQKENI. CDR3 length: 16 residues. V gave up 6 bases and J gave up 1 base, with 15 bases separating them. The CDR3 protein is CASSPGLVRTNEKLFF. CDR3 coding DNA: TGTGCCAGCTCCCCGGGGTTGGTGCGAACTAATGAAAAACTGTTTTTT.

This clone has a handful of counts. CDR3 DNA: TGTGCCAGCAGCCCGCAGGGTATTGGCAATCAGCCCCAGCATTTT. Amino acid sequence: CASSPQGIGNQPQHF. The rearrangement joins TRBV7-2 to TRBJ1-5; perhaps TRBD1 as D (5 bases). The length of the CDR3 is 15 residues. Germline CDR1 is SGHTA and CDR2 is FQGNSA. V lost 5 bases and J 2 bases, leaving 13 bases between the germline ends.

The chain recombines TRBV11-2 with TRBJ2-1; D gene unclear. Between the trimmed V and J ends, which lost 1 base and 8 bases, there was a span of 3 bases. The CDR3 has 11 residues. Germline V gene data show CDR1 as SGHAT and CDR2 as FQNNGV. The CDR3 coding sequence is TGTGCCAGCAGCTTAGTTCATGAGCAGTTCTTC. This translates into CASSLVHEQFF.

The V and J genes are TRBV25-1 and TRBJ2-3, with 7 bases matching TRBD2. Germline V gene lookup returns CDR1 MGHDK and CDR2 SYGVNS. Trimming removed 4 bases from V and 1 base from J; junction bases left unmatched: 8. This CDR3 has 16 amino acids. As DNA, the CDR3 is TGTGCCAGCAGTGGGTACAGACGGGGGGGCACAGATACGCAGTATTTT. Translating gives CASSGYRRGGTDTQYF.

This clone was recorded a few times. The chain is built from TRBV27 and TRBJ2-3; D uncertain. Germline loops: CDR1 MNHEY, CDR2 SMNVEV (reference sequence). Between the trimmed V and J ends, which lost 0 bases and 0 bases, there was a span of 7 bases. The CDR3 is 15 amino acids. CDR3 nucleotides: TGTGCCAGCAGTTTATCGAAACAGAGCACAGATACGCAGTATTTT. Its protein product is CASSLSKQSTDTQYF.

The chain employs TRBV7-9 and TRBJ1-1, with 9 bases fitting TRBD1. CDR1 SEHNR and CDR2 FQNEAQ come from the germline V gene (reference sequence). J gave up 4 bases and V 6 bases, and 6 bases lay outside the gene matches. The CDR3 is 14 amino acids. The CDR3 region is CASSFPTGGTEAFF. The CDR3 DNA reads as TGTGCCAGCAGTTTCCCGACAGGGGGCACTGAAGCTTTCTTT.

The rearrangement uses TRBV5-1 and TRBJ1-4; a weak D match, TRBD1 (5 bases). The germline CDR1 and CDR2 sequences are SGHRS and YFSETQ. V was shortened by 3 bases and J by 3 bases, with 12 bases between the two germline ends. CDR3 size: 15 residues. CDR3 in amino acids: CASSSLGVANEKLFF. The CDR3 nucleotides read TGCGCCAGCAGCTCGTTAGGGGTGGCTAATGAAAAACTGTTTTTT.

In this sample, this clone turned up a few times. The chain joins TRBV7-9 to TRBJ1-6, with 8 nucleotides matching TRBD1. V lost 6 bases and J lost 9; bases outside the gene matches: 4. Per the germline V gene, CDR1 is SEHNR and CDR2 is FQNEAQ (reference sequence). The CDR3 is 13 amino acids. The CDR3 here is CASRLDRGSPLHF. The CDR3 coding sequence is TGTGCCAGCAGGCTAGACAGGGGTTCACCCCTCCACTTT.

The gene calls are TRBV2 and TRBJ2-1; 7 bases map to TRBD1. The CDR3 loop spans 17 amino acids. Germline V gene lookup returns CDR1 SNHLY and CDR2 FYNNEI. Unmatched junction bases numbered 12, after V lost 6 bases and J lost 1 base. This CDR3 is CASSSGAGGRSYNEQFF. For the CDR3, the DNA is TGTGCCAGCAGCTCCGGGGCAGGGGGTAGATCCTACAATGAGCAGTTCTTC.

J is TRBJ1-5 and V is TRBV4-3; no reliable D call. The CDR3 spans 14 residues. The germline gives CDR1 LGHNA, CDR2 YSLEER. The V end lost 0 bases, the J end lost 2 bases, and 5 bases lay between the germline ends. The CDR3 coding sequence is TGCGCCAGCAGCCAAGAAAGTGGCAATCAGCCCCAGCATTTT. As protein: CASSQESGNQPQHF.

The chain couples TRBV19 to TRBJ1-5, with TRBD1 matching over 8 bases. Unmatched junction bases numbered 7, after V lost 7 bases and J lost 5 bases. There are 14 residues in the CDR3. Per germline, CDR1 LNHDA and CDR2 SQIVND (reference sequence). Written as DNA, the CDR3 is TGTGCCAGTACCGACAGGGGCGAGCATCAGCCCCAGCATTTT. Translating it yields CASTDRGEHQPQHF.

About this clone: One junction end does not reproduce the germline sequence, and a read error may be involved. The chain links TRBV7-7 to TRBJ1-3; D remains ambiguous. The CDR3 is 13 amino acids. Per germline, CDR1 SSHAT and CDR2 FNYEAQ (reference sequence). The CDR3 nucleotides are TGTGCTAGCAGCGCCACGGGTGGAAACACCATATATTTT. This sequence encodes CASSATGGNTIYF.

CDR3 sequence: CASTLEGGLGQPQHF. The CDR3 nucleotides are TGTGCCAGCACCCTAGAAGGAGGTCTGGGGCAGCCCCAGCATTTT. The chain joins TRBV2 to TRBJ1-5, with unresolved D. V was pared by 7 bases and J by 7 bases, with 20 bases between. Per the germline V gene, CDR1 is SNHLY and CDR2 is FYNNEI. CDR3 length: 15 residues. Combining the CDR3 with reference TRBV2 and TRBJ1-5 gives the whole variable domain EPEVTQTPSHQVTQMGQEVILRCVPISNHLYFYWYRQILGQKVEFLVSFYNNEISEKSEIFDDQFSVERPDGSNFTLKIRSTKLEDSAMYFCASTLEGGLGQPQHFGDGTRLSIL.

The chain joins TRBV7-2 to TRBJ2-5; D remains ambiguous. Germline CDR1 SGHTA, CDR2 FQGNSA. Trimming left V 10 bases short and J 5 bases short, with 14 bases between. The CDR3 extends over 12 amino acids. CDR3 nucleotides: TGTGCCACCGGGCCCGACCGGGAGACCCAGTACTTC. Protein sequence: CATGPDRETQYF.

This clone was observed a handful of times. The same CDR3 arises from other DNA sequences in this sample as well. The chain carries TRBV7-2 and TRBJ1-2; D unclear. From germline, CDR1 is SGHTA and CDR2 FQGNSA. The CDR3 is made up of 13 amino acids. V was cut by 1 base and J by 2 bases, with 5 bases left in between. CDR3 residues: CASSLDANYGYTF. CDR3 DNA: TGTGCCAGCAGCTTAGACGCGAACTATGGCTACACCTTC.

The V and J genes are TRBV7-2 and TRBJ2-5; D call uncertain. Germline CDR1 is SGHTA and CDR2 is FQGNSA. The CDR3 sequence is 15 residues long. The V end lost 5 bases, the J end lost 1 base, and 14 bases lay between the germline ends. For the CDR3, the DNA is TGTGCCAGCAGCCAATACAGTTCCCTCCAAGAGACCCAGTACTTC. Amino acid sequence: CASSQYSSLQETQYF. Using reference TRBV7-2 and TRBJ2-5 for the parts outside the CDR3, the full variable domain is GAGVSQSPSNKVTEKGKDVELRCDPISGHTALYWYRQSLGQGLEFLIYFQGNSAPDKSGLPSDRFSAERTGGSVSTLTIQRTQQEDSAVYLCASSQYSSLQETQYFGPGTRLLVL.

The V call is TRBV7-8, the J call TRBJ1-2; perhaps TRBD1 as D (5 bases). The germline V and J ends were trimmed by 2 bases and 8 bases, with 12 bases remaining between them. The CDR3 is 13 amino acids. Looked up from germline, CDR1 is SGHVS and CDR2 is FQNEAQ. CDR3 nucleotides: TGTGCCAGCAGCTTAACGAGGGGTGGCGGCTACACCTTC. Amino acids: CASSLTRGGGYTF.

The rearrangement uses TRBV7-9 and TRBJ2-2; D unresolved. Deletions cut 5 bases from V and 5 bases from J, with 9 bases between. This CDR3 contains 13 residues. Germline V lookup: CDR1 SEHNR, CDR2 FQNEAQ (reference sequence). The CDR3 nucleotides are TGTGCCAGCAGCCTTGGACGGACCGGGGAGCTGTTTTTT. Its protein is CASSLGRTGELFF.

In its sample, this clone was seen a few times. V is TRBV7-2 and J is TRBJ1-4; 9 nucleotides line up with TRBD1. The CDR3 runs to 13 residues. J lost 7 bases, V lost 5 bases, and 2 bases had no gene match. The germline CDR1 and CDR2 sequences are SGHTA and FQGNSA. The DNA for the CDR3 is TGTGCCAGCAGCCGACAGGGGGGTGAAAAACTGTTTTTT. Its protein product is CASSRQGGEKLFF.

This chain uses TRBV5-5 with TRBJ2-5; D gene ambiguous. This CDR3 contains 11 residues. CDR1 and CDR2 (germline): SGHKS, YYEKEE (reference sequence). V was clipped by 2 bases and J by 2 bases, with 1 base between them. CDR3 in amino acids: CASSLQETQYF. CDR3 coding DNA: TGTGCCAGCAGCTTACAAGAGACCCAGTACTTC.

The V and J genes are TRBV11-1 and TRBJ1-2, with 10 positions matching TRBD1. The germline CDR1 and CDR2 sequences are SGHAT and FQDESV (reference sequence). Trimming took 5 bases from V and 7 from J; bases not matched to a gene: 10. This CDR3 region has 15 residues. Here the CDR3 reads CASSRNSDRGGGYTF. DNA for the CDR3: TGTGCCAGCAGCCGGAATTCGGACAGGGGGGGTGGCTACACCTTC.

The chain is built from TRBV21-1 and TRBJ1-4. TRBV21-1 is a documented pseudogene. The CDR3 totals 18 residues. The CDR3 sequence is CASSKALGLSSTNEKLFF. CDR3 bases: TGTGCCAGCAGCAAAGCGCTCGGTCTTTCATCAACTAATGAAAAACTGTTTTTT.

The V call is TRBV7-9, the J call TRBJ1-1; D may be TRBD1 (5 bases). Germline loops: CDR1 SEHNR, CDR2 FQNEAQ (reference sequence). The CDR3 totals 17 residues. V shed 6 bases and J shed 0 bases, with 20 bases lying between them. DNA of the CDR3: TGTGCCAGCAGTCCAGGCAACCTGACAGTGGTGAACACTGAAGCTTTCTTT. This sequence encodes CASSPGNLTVVNTEAFF.

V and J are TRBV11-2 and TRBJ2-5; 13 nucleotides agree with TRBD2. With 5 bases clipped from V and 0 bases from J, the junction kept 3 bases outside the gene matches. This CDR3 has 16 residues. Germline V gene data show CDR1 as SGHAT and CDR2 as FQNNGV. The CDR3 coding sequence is TGTGCCAGCAGCCCGACTAGCGGGGGGAACCAAGAGACCCAGTACTTC. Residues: CASSPTSGGNQETQYF.